Listed here is a single T cell receptor beta chain. This specimen belongs to a study of OX40 agonist ivuxolimab in advanced cancers. The V end was cut by 5 bases, the J end by 1 base, with 5 bases between. Germline assignment: CDR1 SEHNR and CDR2 FQNEAQ (reference sequence). The CDR3 has 12 residues. The data were produced by immunoSEQ multiplex PCR, yet TCRdb's version contains in-frame clones alone and is incomplete. The sample records 64,000 or so clones, 65% to 90% being singletons. The sequencing used CD4+ or CD8+ T cells sorted from blood, collected in a trial of the OX40 agonist ivuxolimab. The receptor comes from an adult with an advanced solid tumor such as melanoma, head and neck, liver or kidney cancer. The chain joins TRBV7-9 to TRBJ1-2; no clear D gene. CDR3 nucleotide sequence: TGTGCCAGCAGCCCAATTAACTATGGCTACACCTTC. The encoded protein is CASSPINYGYTF.